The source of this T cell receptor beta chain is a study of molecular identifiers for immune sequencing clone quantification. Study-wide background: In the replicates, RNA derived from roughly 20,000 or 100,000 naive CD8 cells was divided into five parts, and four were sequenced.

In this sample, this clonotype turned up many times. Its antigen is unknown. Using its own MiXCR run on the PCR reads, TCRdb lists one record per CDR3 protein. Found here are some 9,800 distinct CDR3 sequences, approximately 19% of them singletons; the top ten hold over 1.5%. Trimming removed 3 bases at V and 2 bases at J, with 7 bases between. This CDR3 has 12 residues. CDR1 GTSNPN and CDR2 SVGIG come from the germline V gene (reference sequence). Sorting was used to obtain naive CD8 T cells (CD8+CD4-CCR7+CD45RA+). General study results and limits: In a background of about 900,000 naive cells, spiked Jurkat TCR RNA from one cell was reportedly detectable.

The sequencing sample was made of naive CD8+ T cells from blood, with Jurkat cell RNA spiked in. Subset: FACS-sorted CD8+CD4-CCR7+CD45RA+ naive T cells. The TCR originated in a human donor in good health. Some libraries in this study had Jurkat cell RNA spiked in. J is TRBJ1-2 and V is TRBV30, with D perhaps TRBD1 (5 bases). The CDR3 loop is CAWRGLNYGYTF. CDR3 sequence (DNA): TGTGCCTGGAGGGGACTCAACTATGGCTACACCTTC. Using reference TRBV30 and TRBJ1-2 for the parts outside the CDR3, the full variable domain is SQTIHQWPATLVQPVGSPLSLECTVEGTSNPNLYWYRQAAGRGLQLLFYSVGIGQISSEVPQNLSASRPQDRQFILSSKKLLLSDSGFYLCAWRGLNYGYTFGSGTRLTVV.